This passage covers 10 T cell receptor beta chains from one sample sequenced in a study of blood T cell repertoires in COVID-19. The method was immunoSEQ multiplex PCR; TCRdb's version includes in-frame clones alone and lacks a portion of them. The sample contains around 140,000 clones, around 89% of which appear only once. Sequencing was performed on peripheral blood. The receptors come from a man aged 55-75 years with active or convalescent COVID-19.

The chain combines TRBV28 with TRBJ2-1; 8 bases map to TRBD1. The CDR3 runs to 16 residues. After removal of 6 bases from V and 3 bases from J, the junction contained 10 bases not matched to a gene. Germline CDR1 reads MDHEN; CDR2 reads SYDVKM. As DNA, the CDR3 is TGTGCCAGCAGACCTGGACAGGGAAGGTTCTACAATGAGCAGTTCTTC. Translation gives CASRPGQGRFYNEQFF. The full variable domain, completed using reference TRBV28 and TRBJ2-1, is DVKVTQSSRYLVKRTGEKVFLECVQDMDHENMFWYRQDPGLGLRLIYFSYDVKMKEKGDIPEGYSVSREKKERFSLILESASTNQTSMYLCASRPGQGRFYNEQFFGPGTRLTVL.

The chain recombines TRBV7-8 with TRBJ2-2; D is ambiguous. Trimming took off 1 base at V and 4 bases at J, with 13 bases between the two ends. From germline, CDR1 is SGHVS and CDR2 FQNEAQ. CDR3 size: 16 residues. CDR3 nucleotides: TGTGCCAGCAGCTTAGGAAGGCCAGCGTTCACCGGGGAGCTGTTTTTT. Its protein is CASSLGRPAFTGELFF.

V and J are TRBV11-2 and TRBJ2-3; D is unclear. Germline V CDR1 and CDR2: SGHAT, FQNNGV. CDR3 length: 13 residues. CDR3 DNA sequence: TGTGCAGACCGAACAGCTAGCACAGATACGCAGTATTTT. This translates into CADRTASTDTQYF.

V is TRBV3-1 (or the pseudogene TRBV3-2) and J is TRBJ1-2; D remains unclear. Per germline, CDR1 LGHDT and CDR2 YNNKEL (reference sequence). There are 13 residues in the CDR3. V shed 2 bases and J shed 3 bases, with 7 bases lying between them. The CDR3 here is CASSQSGHYGYTF. CDR3 sequence (DNA): TGTGCCAGCAGCCAATCTGGCCACTATGGCTACACCTTC.

The rearrangement uses TRBV18 and TRBJ2-7, with 8 bases fitting TRBD2. Germline CDR1 is KGHSH and CDR2 is LQKENI. The junction had 7 bases not matched to a gene; V was cut back by 3 bases and J by 3 bases. The CDR3 covers 15 residues. The CDR3 DNA follows: TGTGCCAGCTCACCCCGGGGGGGATTAAGCTACGAGCAGTACTTC. This codes for CASSPRGGLSYEQYF.

The V and J genes are TRBV6-2 or TRBV6-3 and TRBJ1-2, with D tentatively TRBD1 (5 bases). Looked up from germline, CDR1 is MNHEY and CDR2 is SVGEGT. CDR3 length: 14 residues. The V end was cut by 2 bases, the J end by 8 bases, with 15 bases between. CDR3 region: CASSYGTAAGGYTF. CDR3 sequence (DNA): TGTGCCAGCAGTTACGGGACGGCGGCGGGGGGCTACACCTTC.

This chain links TRBV5-1 with TRBJ1-2; 7 bases are a match to TRBD1. The V segment lost 9 bases and the J segment 4 bases; nucleotides outside the gene matches: 9. Looked up from germline, CDR1 is SGHRS and CDR2 is YFSETQ. The CDR3 length is 13 residues. The CDR3 DNA reads as TGCGCCACCTCGACAGGGCCACTCTATGGCTACACCTTC. Its protein is CATSTGPLYGYTF.

There are a few counts of this clone. The chain couples TRBV11-2 to TRBJ2-1; TRBD2 agrees at 10 bases. This CDR3 spans 14 amino acids. V shed 8 bases, J shed 6 bases, and the junction held 7 bases outside the gene matches. The germline CDR1 and CDR2 sequences are SGHAT and FQNNGV. The DNA for the CDR3 is TGTGCCAGCGGAAAGCGGGGGGGGTCCAATGAGCAGTTCTTC. Translation: CASGKRGGSNEQFF.

V and J are TRBV2 and TRBJ1-2; D is unclear. V was shortened by 1 base and J by 4 bases, with 10 bases between the two germline ends. The length of the CDR3 is 14 residues. Germline V lookup: CDR1 SNHLY, CDR2 FYNNEI. This CDR3 is CASSEGEQLYGYTF. The DNA of the CDR3 is TGTGCCAGCAGTGAAGGGGAGCAGCTCTATGGCTACACCTTC. The variable domain in full, with the rest retrieved from reference TRBV2 and TRBJ1-2, is EPEVTQTPSHQVTQMGQEVILRCVPISNHLYFYWYRQILGQKVEFLVSFYNNEISEKSEIFDDQFSVERPDGSNFTLKIRSTKLEDSAMYFCASSEGEQLYGYTFGSGTRLTVV.

This clone is a singleton in its sample. This chain uses TRBV28 with TRBJ2-1; perhaps TRBD1 as D (6 bases). CDR1 and CDR2 from the germline V gene are MDHEN and SYDVKM. This CDR3 has 13 residues. V lost 5 bases and J lost 7, with 12 bases in between. This CDR3 is CASSPDRLNEQFF. The CDR3 DNA sequence: TGTGCCAGCAGTCCAGACAGGTTGAATGAGCAGTTCTTC.